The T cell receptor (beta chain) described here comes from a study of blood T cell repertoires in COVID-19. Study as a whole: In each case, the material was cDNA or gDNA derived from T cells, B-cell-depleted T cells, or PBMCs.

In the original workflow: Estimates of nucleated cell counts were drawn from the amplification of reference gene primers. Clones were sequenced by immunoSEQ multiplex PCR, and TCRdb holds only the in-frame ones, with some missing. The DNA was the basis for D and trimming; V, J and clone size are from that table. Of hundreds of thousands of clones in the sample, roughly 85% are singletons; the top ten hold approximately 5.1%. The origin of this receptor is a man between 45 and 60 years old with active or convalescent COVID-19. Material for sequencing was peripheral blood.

In DNA form, the CDR3 reads TGTGCCAGCAGCCAAAGTGGCGGGATGAACACTGAAGCTTTCTTT. Its translation: CASSQSGGMNTEAFF. V usage is TRBV7-9 and J usage is TRBJ1-1; D gene unclear. From germline, CDR1 is SEHNR and CDR2 FQNEAQ (reference sequence). This CDR3 spans 15 amino acids. Trimming stripped 5 bases from V and 0 bases from J, with 13 bases between.